This T cell receptor (beta chain) was found in a study of blood T cell repertoires in COVID-19. Across the study: The samples span acute and convalescent COVID-19 from the United States, Italy and Spain.

This clone was seen a few times. Recruitment covered some 25 US areas and drew participants whose ages spanned roughly 18 to 90 years. Clinical history reported by participants formed the basis on which cohorts were assigned. Trimming stripped 6 bases from V and 5 bases from J, with 13 bases between. The CDR3 covers 14 residues. Germline V lookup: CDR1 MNHEY, CDR2 SVGAGI. TCRdb's table, derived via immunoSEQ multiplex PCR, lists solely in-frame clones and lacks some. The sample has fewer than 200,000 clones; more than 70% are singletons. Specimen: PBMCs or T cells enriched from blood (not recorded which). V and J are TRBV6-5 and TRBJ2-2; D is ambiguous. The origin of this receptor is a woman aged 45-65 years in a cohort exposed to, infected with or recovered from COVID-19 (not recorded which). The CDR3 is CASRAVWRTGELFF. Written as DNA, the CDR3 is TGTGCCAGCAGGGCCGTATGGCGGACCGGGGAGCTGTTTTTT.